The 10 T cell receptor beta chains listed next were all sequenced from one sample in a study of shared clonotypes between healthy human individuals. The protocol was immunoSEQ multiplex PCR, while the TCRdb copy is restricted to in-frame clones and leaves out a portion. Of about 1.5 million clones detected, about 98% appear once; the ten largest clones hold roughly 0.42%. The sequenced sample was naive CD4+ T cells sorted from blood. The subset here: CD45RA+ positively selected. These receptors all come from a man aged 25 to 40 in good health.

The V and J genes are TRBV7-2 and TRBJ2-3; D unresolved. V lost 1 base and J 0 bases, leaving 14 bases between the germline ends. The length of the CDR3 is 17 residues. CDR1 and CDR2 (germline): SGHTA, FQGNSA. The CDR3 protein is CASSLVFAAASTDTQYF. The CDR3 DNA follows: TGTGCCAGCAGCTTAGTATTTGCGGCTGCTAGCACAGATACGCAGTATTTT.

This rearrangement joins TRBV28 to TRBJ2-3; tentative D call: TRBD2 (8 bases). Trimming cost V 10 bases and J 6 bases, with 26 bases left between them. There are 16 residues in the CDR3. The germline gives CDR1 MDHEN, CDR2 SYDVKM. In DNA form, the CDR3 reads TGTGCCACCAGAAAGGGGACTAGGGGCAGGGGGGATACGCAGTATTTT. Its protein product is CATRKGTRGRGDTQYF.

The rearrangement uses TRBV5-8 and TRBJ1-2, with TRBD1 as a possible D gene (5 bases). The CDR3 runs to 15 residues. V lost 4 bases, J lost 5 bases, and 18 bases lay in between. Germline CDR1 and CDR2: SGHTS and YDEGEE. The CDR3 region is CASSATGGNGYGYTF. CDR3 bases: TGTGCCAGCAGCGCCACGGGGGGGAATGGTTATGGCTACACCTTC.

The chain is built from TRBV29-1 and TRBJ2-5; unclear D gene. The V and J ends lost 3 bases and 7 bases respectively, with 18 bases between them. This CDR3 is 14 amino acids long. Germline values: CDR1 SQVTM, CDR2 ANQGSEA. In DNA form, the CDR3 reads TGCAGCGTTGAGTCGTTTCACTCGTCGGGGACCCAGTACTTC. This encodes CSVESFHSSGTQYF.

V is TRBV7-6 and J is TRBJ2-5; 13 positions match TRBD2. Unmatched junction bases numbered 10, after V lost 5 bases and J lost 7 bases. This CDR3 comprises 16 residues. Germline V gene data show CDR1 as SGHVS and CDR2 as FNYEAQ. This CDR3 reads CASSQTSGRADGTQYF. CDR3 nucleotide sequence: TGTGCCAGCAGCCAAACTAGCGGGAGGGCCGATGGGACCCAGTACTTC.

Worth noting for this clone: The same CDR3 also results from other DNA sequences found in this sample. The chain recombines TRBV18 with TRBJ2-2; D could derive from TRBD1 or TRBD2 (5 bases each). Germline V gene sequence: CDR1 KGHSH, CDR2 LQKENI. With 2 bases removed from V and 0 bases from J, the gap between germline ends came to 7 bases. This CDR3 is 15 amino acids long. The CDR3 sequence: CASSPGTANTGELFF. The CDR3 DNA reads TGTGCCAGCTCACCAGGGACGGCGAACACCGGGGAGCTGTTTTTT. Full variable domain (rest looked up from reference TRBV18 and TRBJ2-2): NAGVMQNPRHLVRRRGQEARLRCSPMKGHSHVYWYRQLPEEGLKFMVYLQKENIIDESGMPKERFSAEFPKEGPSILRIQQVVRGDSAAYFCASSPGTANTGELFFGEGSRLTVL.

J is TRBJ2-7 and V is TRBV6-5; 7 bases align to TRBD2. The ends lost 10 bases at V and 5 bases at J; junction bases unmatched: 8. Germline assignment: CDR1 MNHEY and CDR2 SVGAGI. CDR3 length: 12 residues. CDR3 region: CATSGNPDEQYF. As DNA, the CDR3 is TGTGCCACGAGCGGGAATCCCGACGAGCAGTACTTC.

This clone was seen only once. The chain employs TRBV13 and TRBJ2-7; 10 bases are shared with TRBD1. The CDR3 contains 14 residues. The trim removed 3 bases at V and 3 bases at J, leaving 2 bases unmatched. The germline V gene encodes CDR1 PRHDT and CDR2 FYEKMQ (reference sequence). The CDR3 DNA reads TGTGCCAGCAGCTTGGACAGGGGGGACTACGAGCAGTACTTC. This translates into CASSLDRGDYEQYF. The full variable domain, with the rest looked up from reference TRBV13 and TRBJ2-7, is AAGVIQSPRHLIKEKRETATLKCYPIPRHDTVYWYQQGPGQDPQFLISFYEKMQSDKGSIPDRFSAQQFSDYHSELNMSSLELGDSALYFCASSLDRGDYEQYFGPGTRLTVT.

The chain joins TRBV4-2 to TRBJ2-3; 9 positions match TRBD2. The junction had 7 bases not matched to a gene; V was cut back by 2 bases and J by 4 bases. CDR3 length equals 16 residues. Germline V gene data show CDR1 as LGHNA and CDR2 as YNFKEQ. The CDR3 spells CASSQSREGHSDTQYF. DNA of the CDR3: TGTGCCAGCAGCCAATCGCGGGAGGGCCACTCAGATACGCAGTATTTT.

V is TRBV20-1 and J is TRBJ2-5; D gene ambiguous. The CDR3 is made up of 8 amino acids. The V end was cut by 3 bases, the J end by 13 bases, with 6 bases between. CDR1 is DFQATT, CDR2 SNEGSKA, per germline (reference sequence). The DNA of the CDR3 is TGCAGTGCTAGGTCAGGGTACTTC. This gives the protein CSARSGYF.